This T cell receptor beta chain is from a study of blood T cell repertoires in COVID-19. For the study at large: The analysed material was cDNA or gDNA that came from T cells, B-cell-depleted T cells, or PBMCs.

Seattle patients were enrolled while actively infected and followed longitudinally. CDR3 length: 16 residues. Germline V gene data show CDR1 as SNHLY and CDR2 as FYNNEI. V was clipped by 7 bases and J by 0 bases, with 16 bases between them. This table comes from immunoSEQ multiplex PCR, and its TCRdb copy is limited to in-frame clones, with some not included. The data show under 250,000 clones, with roughly 86% seen just once and approximately 5% held by the top ten. This clone has only one observation. The sample was peripheral blood. This chain links TRBV2 with TRBJ1-3; possible D gene TRBD1, 6 bases. The clonotype comes from an elderly woman with COVID-19, enrolled during active disease. Written as DNA, the CDR3 is TGTGCCAGCAAGAGGTACGGACAGAGCTCTGGAAACACCATATATTTT. This gives the protein CASKRYGQSSGNTIYF.